A selection of T cell receptor beta chains follows, all from one sample in a study of cytomegalovirus exposure and HLA in healthy donors. Data came from immunoSEQ multiplex PCR; TCRdb stores just in-frame clones and leaves some out. The sample yields around 140,000 clones, 65% to 85% seen once. The source material was PBMCs. The receptors were sampled from a male donor in good health and CMV-seronegative. The CDR3 runs from the conserved cysteine through the conserved F or W. Fields, in order: V gene, clone size, J gene, CDR3 protein. Part of the rows lack a size; the others show once, few, many or a class for expanded clones.

V: TRBV7-2; size: .; J: TRBJ1-2; CDR3: CASSWDMYGYTF
V: TRBV18; size: .; J: TRBJ2-7; CDR3: CASSPGTGYYEQYF
V: TRBV6-6; size: once; J: TRBJ1-5; CDR3: CASRDKSLNQPQHF
V: TRBV30; size: .; J: TRBJ2-2; CDR3: CAWSVNRRTSGRAGELFF
V: TRBV5-6; size: .; J: TRBJ1-5; CDR3: CASSPSRGSGVPYNQPQHF
V: TRBV6-1; size: few; J: TRBJ2-2; CDR3: CASSPGLVNTGELFF
V: TRBV5-1; size: .; J: TRBJ2-1; CDR3: CASSSLAGGPGNEQFF
V: TRBV19; size: .; J: TRBJ2-1; CDR3: CASGHGAGVHNEQFF
V: TRBV7-2; size: .; J: TRBJ2-5; CDR3: CASSSWGGGERQYF
V: TRBV2; size: .; J: TRBJ1-1; CDR3: CASSEAPTGGGTEAFF
V: TRBV19; size: .; J: TRBJ2-7; CDR3: CASRTGQEYPHEQYF
V: TRBV4-3; size: .; J: TRBJ2-1; CDR3: CASSRLPQGGSYNEQFF
V: TRBV7-9; size: .; J: TRBJ2-1; CDR3: CASSPLGSYNEQFF
V: TRBV5-6; size: .; J: TRBJ2-7; CDR3: CASSLAEGLGAYEQYF
V: TRBV2; size: .; J: TRBJ2-1; CDR3: CASERREGLFGNEQFF
V: TRBV6-6; size: .; J: TRBJ2-1; CDR3: CASSISGESYNEQFF
V: TRBV4-1; size: .; J: TRBJ2-7; CDR3: CASSQGLAWEQYF
V: TRBV19; size: .; J: TRBJ2-2; CDR3: CASRGLAGDMNTGELFF
V: TRBV2; size: few; J: TRBJ2-1; CDR3: CASSTRLAGYNEQFF
V: TRBV6-5; size: .; J: TRBJ2-3; CDR3: CATQEGFGTDTQYF
V: TRBV4-1; size: once; J: TRBJ2-7; CDR3: CASSHVGLAASYEQYF
V: TRBV10-3; size: .; J: TRBJ1-1; CDR3: CAISGTGVLAEAFF
V: TRBV14; size: .; J: TRBJ2-7; CDR3: CASSQDVGSYEQYF
V: TRBV13; size: .; J: TRBJ2-3; CDR3: CASSPRAGVTSGTDTQYF
V: TRBV7-9; size: .; J: TRBJ2-7; CDR3: CASSPRGAYEQYF
V: TRBV5-4; size: few; J: TRBJ2-5; CDR3: CASSTSSRETQYF
V: TRBV29-1; size: .; J: TRBJ2-7; CDR3: CSVEGESSYEQYF
V: TRBV30; size: .; J: TRBJ2-2; CDR3: CAWSIGGTGELFF
V: TRBV7-9; size: .; J: TRBJ2-1; CDR3: CASSFWLSTYNEQFF
V: TRBV11-2; size: .; J: TRBJ2-3; CDR3: CASSLGVAGSTDTQYF
V: TRBV7-2; size: .; J: TRBJ1-1; CDR3: CASSFGQGGEAFF
V: TRBV28; size: .; J: TRBJ2-1; CDR3: CASSPRIRSSYNEQFF
V: TRBV7-3; size: .; J: TRBJ1-4; CDR3: CASPLEGNNEKLFF
V: TRBV7-3; size: .; J: TRBJ2-1; CDR3: CASSPGLGGLEQFF
V: TRBV5-4; size: .; J: TRBJ2-1; CDR3: CASSLDSSYNEQFF
V: TRBV27; size: .; J: TRBJ1-6; CDR3: CASSVGQGRGYSPLHF
V: TRBV29-1; size: .; J: TRBJ2-3; CDR3: CSGRSTGRTDTQYF
V: TRBV7-6; size: many; J: TRBJ2-7; CDR3: CASSPQPGPYEQYF
V: TRBV6-6; size: .; J: TRBJ2-7; CDR3: CATRKGDSSYEQYF
V: TRBV27; size: .; J: TRBJ2-1; CDR3: CASSLDRAGGPNEQFF
V: TRBV6-5; size: .; J: TRBJ1-5; CDR3: CASSYGSGQGETQHF
V: TRBV11-2; size: few; J: TRBJ1-6; CDR3: CASSLTGSSYNSPLHF
V: TRBV4-3; size: .; J: TRBJ2-1; CDR3: CASSQDGPGYEYNEQFF
V: TRBV5-8; size: .; J: TRBJ2-1; CDR3: CASSLTYHEQFF
V: TRBV5-4; size: .; J: TRBJ2-7; CDR3: CASSYGSGQAYEQYF
V: TRBV7-9; size: .; J: TRBJ2-5; CDR3: CASSFRIRGQETQYF
V: TRBV28; size: .; J: TRBJ2-1; CDR3: CATRRAYNEQFF
V: TRBV27; size: .; J: TRBJ1-2; CDR3: CASSLGQGWGYTF
V: TRBV29-1; size: .; J: TRBJ1-4; CDR3: CSADLETGELFF
V: TRBV28; size: .; J: TRBJ1-4; CDR3: CASSPRGQGAVELFF
V: TRBV29-1; size: .; J: TRBJ1-1; CDR3: CSVEQDSSEAFF
V: TRBV6-5; size: once; J: TRBJ2-7; CDR3: CASSESLAGGKEQYF
V: TRBV27; size: .; J: TRBJ2-3; CDR3: CASSLAGSNTQYF
V: TRBV2; size: .; J: TRBJ2-7; CDR3: CASSVEGAPYEQYF
V: TRBV28; size: .; J: TRBJ2-7; CDR3: CASSDSGRSYEQYF
V: TRBV5-4; size: .; J: TRBJ2-7; CDR3: CASSFGSGRTYEQYF
V: TRBV6-1; size: .; J: TRBJ2-7; CDR3: CASTAGTRDYEQYF
V: TRBV7-2; size: .; J: TRBJ2-3; CDR3: CASSFLAASTDTQYF
V: TRBV10-1; size: .; J: TRBJ2-7; CDR3: CASSSTRSSNEQYF